A selection of T cell receptor beta chains follows, all from one sample in a study of cytomegalovirus exposure and HLA in healthy donors. TCRdb's copy holds only in-frame clones and misses some; the assay was immunoSEQ multiplex PCR. Among some 160,000 clones listed, 84% were seen once. The source material was PBMCs. The receptor source for this set is a boy between 2 and 10 years old in good health and CMV-seronegative. Each CDR3 is given with its conserved first and last residue. A D gene is named only where the DNA matches it firmly. Expanded clones get a size class; other rows say once, few or many, or leave the size out.

clone_size	d_call	v_call	j_call	cdr3_aa	cdr3_nt
few	TRBD1	TRBV6-1	TRBJ1-1	CASSEDIGGIEAFF	TGTGCCAGCAGTGAAGATATAGGGGGCATTGAAGCTTTCTTT
-	-	TRBV5-6	TRBJ1-4	CASSIGFHSTNEKLFF	TGTGCCAGCAGCATTGGTTTCCACTCAACTAATGAAAAACTGTTTTTT
-	-	TRBV5-1	TRBJ2-3	CASSLDRVGTDTQYF	TGCGCCAGCAGCTTGGATCGTGTTGGCACAGATACGCAGTATTTT
-	-	TRBV7-9	TRBJ1-1	CASSLTRASEAFF	TGTGCCAGCAGCTTAACGAGGGCGTCTGAAGCTTTCTTT
-	TRBD1	TRBV5-4	TRBJ2-2	CASSDRGRSGELFF	TGTGCCAGCAGCGACAGGGGGCGCTCCGGGGAGCTGTTTTTT
once	TRBD1	TRBV7-2	TRBJ1-2	CASSRDRNYGYTF	TGTGCCAGCAGCAGGGACAGGAACTATGGCTACACCTTC
-	TRBD2	TRBV6-5	TRBJ2-7	CASRGLEEDYEQYF	TGTGCCAGCAGAGGACTAGAGGAAGACTACGAGCAGTACTTC
-	-	TRBV13	TRBJ2-3	CASSARGGLTDTQYF	TGTGCCAGCAGCGCGAGGGGGGGGTTGACAGATACGCAGTATTTT
-	TRBD1	TRBV7-9	TRBJ2-7	CASSSGTDYEQYF	TGTGCCAGCAGCTCCGGGACAGACTACGAGCAGTACTTC
-	TRBD2	TRBV4-1	TRBJ2-5	CASSQSPSGSPNQETQYF	TGCGCCAGCAGCCAAAGCCCTAGCGGGAGCCCTAATCAAGAGACCCAGTACTTC
-	-	TRBV5-4	TRBJ1-2	CASSLGGGVLNYGYTF	TGTGCCAGCAGCTTGGGAGGGGGGGTTCTTAACTATGGCTACACCTTC
-	TRBD2	TRBV7-6	TRBJ2-4	CASSQGYSGRKNIQYF	TGTGCCAGCAGTCAGGGTTATAGCGGGAGGAAAAACATTCAGTACTTC
-	-	TRBV11-3	TRBJ2-3	CASSLLGPGKTDTQYF	TGTGCCAGCAGCCTTTTAGGGCCGGGGAAGACAGATACGCAGTATTTT
few	TRBD1	TRBV4-2	TRBJ2-5	CASSQEDESGTGLIQYF	TGTGCCAGCAGCCAAGAAGATGAGTCTGGGACAGGGCTCATCCAGTACTTC
few	-	TRBV5-5	TRBJ1-1	CASSAQGNTEAFF	TGTGCCAGCAGTGCACAGGGGAACACTGAAGCTTTCTTT
-	-	TRBV7-3	TRBJ2-1	CASSLDATSVDEQFF	TGTGCCAGCAGCTTAGACGCTACTAGTGTCGATGAGCAGTTCTTC
-	-	TRBV4-1	TRBJ1-6	CASSQDSGRGGYNSPLHF	TGCGCCAGCAGCCAAGATTCGGGCAGGGGAGGGTATAATTCACCCCTCCACTTT
-	-	TRBV6-5	TRBJ1-2	CASSLGAGLINGYTF	TGTGCCAGCAGCCTAGGGGCAGGGTTGATCAATGGCTACACCTTC
few	-	TRBV6-5	TRBJ2-2	CASSRSGELFF	TGTGCCAGCAGTCGGTCCGGGGAGCTGTTTTTT
-	-	TRBV5-4	TRBJ2-7	CASSLWGRYEQYF	TGTGCCAGCAGCTTATGGGGCAGGTACGAGCAGTACTTC
once	TRBD1	TRBV10-3	TRBJ2-2	CAITGDRPRGGGELFF	TGTGCCATCACCGGGGACAGGCCTCGAGGTGGAGGGGAGCTGTTTTTT
-	TRBD2	TRBV5-1	TRBJ2-4	CASSLFWASGGATLPAKNIQYF	TGCGCCAGCAGCTTGTTTTGGGCTAGCGGGGGGGCCACCCTCCCAGCCAAAAACATTCAGTACTTC